This T cell receptor (beta chain) derives from a study of type 1 regulatory T cells. Study in general: T-allo10 is an in vitro-generated, Tr1-enriched CD4 T cell product specific for alloantigen.

TCRdb reprocessed the reads via MiXCR and lists one record per CDR3 protein. The sample has some 15,000 distinct CDR3 sequences, 12% to 15% seen once. V lost 0 bases, J lost 9 bases, and 18 bases lay in between. The CDR3 consists of 16 residues. CDR1 is LNHNV, CDR2 YYDKDF, per germline (reference sequence). This clonotype was detected many times. What it binds is not known. J is TRBJ2-1 and V is TRBV15, with D perhaps TRBD2 (5 bases). Sequenced input: cultured T cells, either the whole culture or a sorted T cell fraction (not recorded which). The TCR was taken from a human donor in good health. DNA for the CDR3: TGTGCCACCAGCAGAGATGTCGTCCTAGCCGGAGGTGAGCAGTTCTTC. Amino acid sequence: CATSRDVVLAGGEQFF.